This TCR beta chain was observed in a study of CD8+ T cells in alopecia areata. The treatment: oral pan-JAK inhibitor, 5-10 mg twice daily. The CDR3 consists of 13 residues. V dropped 3 bases and J dropped 3; count of bases not matched to a gene: 0. The germline gives CDR1 SGHRS, CDR2 YFSETQ. Extracted from the samples, RNA was reverse transcribed into cDNA to serve as the sequencing template. Some clones are missing from TCRdb's copy, which holds only in-frame ones; the method was immunoSEQ multiplex PCR. The data hold about 190,000 clones, with around three fifths observed a single time. This clonotype was obtained from a human donor with alopecia areata. The sequenced sample was CD4+ T cells sorted from blood, obtained at week 24, from a patient treated with tofacitinib. The V gene is TRBV5-1, the J gene TRBJ2-5; 9 bases line up with TRBD2. This chain's CDR3 is CASSSSGEETQYF. The CDR3 DNA reads TGCGCCAGCAGCTCTAGCGGGGAAGAGACCCAGTACTTC.